This paragraph reports one T cell receptor beta chain. The record originates from a study of T cell changes during pregnancy in multiple sclerosis. TCRdb's table, derived via immunoSEQ multiplex PCR, lists solely in-frame clones and lacks some. Here the sample spans tens of thousands of clones, just over 90% being singletons. V trimming: 4 bases; J trimming: 3 bases; junction bases outside the gene matches: 2. CDR1 MNHNY and CDR2 SVGAGI come from the germline V gene (reference sequence). The CDR3 covers 16 residues. The specimen comprised peripheral blood, sampled in the second trimester of pregnancy. This clonotype was sampled from a female donor with multiple sclerosis, enrolled in a pregnancy study. This chain links TRBV6-6 with TRBJ2-3; 15 bases align to TRBD2. CDR3 in amino acids: CASSLGLAGGTDTQYF. DNA for the CDR3: TGTGCCAGCAGTTTGGGACTAGCGGGAGGTACAGATACGCAGTATTTT.